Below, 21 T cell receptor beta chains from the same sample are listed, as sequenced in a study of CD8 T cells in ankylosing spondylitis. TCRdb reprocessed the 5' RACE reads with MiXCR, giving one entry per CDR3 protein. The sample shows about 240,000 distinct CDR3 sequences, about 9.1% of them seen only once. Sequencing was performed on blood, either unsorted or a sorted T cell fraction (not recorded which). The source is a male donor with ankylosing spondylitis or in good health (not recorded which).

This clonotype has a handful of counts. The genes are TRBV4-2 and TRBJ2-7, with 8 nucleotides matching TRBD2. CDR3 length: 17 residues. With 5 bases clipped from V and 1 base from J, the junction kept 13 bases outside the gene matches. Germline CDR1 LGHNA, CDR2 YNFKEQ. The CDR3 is CASSSSSGGTRSYEQYF. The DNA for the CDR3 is TGTGCCAGCAGCTCGTCGTCGGGAGGGACGAGGTCCTACGAGCAGTACTTC.

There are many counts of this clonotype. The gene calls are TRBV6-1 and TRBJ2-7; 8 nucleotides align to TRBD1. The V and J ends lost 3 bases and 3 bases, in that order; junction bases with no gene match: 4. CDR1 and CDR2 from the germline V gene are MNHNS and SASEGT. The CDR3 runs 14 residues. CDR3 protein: CASSETGDGYEQYF. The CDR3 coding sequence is TGTGCCAGCAGTGAGACAGGGGACGGCTACGAGCAGTACTTC.

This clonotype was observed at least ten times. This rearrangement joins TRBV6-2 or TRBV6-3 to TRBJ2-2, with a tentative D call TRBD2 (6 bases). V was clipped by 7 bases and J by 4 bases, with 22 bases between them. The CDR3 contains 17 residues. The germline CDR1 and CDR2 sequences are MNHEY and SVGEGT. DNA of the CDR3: TGTGCCAGCACCACCCCGGGGAGGATTATCATCACCGGGGAGCTGTTTTTT. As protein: CASTTPGRIIITGELFF.

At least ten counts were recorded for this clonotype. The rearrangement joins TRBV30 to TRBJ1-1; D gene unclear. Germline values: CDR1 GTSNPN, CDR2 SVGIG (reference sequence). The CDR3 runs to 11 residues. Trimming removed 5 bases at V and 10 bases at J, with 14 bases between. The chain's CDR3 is CAWDGGGPAFF. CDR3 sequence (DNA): TGTGCCTGGGATGGAGGAGGCCCAGCTTTCTTT.

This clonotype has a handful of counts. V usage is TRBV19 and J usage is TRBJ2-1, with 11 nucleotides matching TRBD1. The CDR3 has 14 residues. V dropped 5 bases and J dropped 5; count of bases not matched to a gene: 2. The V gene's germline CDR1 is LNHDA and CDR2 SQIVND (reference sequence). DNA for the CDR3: TGTGCCAGTAGTTGGGACAGGGGGAACAATGAGCAGTTCTTC. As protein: CASSWDRGNNEQFF.

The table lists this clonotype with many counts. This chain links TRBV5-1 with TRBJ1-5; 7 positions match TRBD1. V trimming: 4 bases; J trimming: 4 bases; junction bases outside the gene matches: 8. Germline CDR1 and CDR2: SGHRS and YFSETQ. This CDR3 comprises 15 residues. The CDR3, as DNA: TGCGCCAGCAGCAAGGAGGGACAGAGAAATCAGCCCCAGCATTTT. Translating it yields CASSKEGQRNQPQHF. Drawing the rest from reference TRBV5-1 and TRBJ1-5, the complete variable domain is KAGVTQTPRYLIKTRGQQVTLSCSPISGHRSVSWYQQTPGQGLQFLFEYFSETQRNKGNFPGRFSGRQFSNSRSEMNVSTLELGDSALYLCASSKEGQRNQPQHFGDGTRLSIL.

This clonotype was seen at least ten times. The CDR3 protein is CASSLEVLPYNEQFF. CDR3 DNA sequence: TGCGCCAGCAGCCTGGAGGTCTTGCCCTACAATGAGCAGTTCTTC. The chain uses TRBV5-1 and TRBJ2-1; a weak D match, TRBD2 (5 bases). CDR1 and CDR2 (germline): SGHRS, YFSETQ. V was cut by 4 bases and J by 2 bases, with 13 bases left in between. The CDR3 covers 15 residues.

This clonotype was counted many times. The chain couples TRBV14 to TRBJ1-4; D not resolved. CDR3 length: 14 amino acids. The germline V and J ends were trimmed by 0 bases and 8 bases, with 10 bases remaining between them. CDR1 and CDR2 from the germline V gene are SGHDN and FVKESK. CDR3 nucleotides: TGTGCCAGCAGCCAAGATATGGTCGGAGAAAAACTGTTTTTT. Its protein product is CASSQDMVGEKLFF.

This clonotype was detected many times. The DNA for the CDR3 is TGTGCCAGCAGCCCGGGGACAGTTTATAGCAATCAGCCCCAGCATTTT. It codes for CASSPGTVYSNQPQHF. The gene calls are TRBV7-8 and TRBJ1-5, with TRBD1 matching 7 bases. The ends lost 5 bases at V and 0 bases at J; junction bases unmatched: 7. Germline loops: CDR1 SGHVS, CDR2 FQNEAQ. This CDR3 has 16 amino acids.

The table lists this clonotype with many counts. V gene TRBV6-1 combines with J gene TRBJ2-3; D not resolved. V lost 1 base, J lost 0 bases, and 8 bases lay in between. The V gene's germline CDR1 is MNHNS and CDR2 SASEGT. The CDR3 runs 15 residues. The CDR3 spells CASSEGLTSTDTQYF. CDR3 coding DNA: TGTGCCAGCAGTGAAGGTCTTACTAGCACAGATACGCAGTATTTT.

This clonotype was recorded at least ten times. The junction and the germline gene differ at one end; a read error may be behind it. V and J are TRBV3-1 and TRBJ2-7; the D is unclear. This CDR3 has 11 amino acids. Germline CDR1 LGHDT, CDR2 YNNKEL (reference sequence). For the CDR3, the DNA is TGTGCCAGCAGTCAAGCCTCCGAGCAGTACTTC. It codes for CASSQASEQYF.

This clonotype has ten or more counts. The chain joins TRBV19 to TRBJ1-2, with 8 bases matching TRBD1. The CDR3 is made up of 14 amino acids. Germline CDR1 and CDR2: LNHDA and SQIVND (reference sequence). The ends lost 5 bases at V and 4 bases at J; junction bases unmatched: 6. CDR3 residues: CASSSGTGLYGYTF. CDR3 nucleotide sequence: TGTGCCAGTAGTTCCGGGACAGGTCTCTATGGCTACACCTTC.

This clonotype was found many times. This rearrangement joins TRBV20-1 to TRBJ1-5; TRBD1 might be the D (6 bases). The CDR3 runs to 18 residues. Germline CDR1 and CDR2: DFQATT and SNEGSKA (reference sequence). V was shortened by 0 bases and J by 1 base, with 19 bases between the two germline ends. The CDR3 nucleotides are TGCAGTGCTAGAGAGCCCCGGACAGATTTCGGGAGCAATCAGCCCCAGCATTTT. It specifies CSAREPRTDFGSNQPQHF.

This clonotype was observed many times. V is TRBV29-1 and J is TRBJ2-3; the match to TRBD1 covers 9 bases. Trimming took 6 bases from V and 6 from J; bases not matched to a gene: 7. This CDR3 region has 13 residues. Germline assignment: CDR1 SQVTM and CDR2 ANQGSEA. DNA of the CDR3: TGCAGCGTACTCGGGACAGGGCCCGATACGCAGTATTTT. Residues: CSVLGTGPDTQYF.

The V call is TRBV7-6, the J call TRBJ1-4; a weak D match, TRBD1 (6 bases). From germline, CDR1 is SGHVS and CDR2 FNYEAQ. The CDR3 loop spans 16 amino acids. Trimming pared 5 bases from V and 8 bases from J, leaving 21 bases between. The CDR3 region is CASSLGQTIGEEKLFF. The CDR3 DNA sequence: TGTGCCAGCAGCCTTGGACAGACCATCGGGGAGGAAAAACTGTTTTTT.

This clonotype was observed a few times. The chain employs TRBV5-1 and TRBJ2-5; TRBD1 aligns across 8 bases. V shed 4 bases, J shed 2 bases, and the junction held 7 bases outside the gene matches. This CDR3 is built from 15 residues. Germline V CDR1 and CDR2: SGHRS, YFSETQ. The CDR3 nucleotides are TGCGCCAGCAGCCGGATGGGACAGGCGCAAGAGACCCAGTACTTC. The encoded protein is CASSRMGQAQETQYF.

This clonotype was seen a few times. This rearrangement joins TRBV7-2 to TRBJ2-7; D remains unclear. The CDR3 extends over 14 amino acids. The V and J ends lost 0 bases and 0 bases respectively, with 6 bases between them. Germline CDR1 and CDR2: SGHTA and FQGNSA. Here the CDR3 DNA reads TGTGCCAGCAGCTTAGCACCCGTCTCCTACGAGCAGTACTTC. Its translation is CASSLAPVSYEQYF.

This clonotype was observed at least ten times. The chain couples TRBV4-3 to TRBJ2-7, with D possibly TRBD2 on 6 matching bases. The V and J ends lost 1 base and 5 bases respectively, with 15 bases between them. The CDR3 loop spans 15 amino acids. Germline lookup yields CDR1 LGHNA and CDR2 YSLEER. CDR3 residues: CASSQGRGSFDEQYF. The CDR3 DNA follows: TGCGCCAGCAGCCAAGGGAGGGGTAGTTTCGACGAGCAGTACTTC.

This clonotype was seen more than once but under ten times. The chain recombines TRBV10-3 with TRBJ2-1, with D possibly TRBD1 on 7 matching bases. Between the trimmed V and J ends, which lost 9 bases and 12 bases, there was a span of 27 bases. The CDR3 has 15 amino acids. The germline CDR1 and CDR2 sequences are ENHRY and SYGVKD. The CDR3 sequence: CAIRGAPTGTVGQFF. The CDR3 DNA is TGTGCCATAAGGGGGGCCCCGACAGGGACGGTCGGGCAGTTCTTC.

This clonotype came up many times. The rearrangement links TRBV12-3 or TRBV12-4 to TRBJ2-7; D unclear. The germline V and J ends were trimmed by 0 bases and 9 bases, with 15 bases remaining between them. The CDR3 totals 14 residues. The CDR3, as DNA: TGTGCCAGCAGTTTAGCGCCAGCCGTTGGTACGCAGTACTTC. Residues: CASSLAPAVGTQYF.

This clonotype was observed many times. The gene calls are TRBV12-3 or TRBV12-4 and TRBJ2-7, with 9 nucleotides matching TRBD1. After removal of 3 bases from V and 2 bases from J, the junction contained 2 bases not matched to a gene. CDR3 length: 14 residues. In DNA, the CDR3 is TGTGCCAGCAGTTTGGGACAGGGTACCTACGAGCAGTACTTC. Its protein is CASSLGQGTYEQYF.